The present T cell receptor (beta chain) was sequenced within a study of blood T cell repertoires in COVID-19. Using immunoSEQ multiplex PCR, the repertoire was profiled, and TCRdb retains in-frame clones only, with some absent. The repertoire holds under 40,000 clones, with approximately 83% as singletons. CDR3 size: 13 residues. In germline, CDR1 is GTSNPN, CDR2 SVGIG (reference sequence). Between the trimmed V and J ends, which lost 3 bases and 0 bases, there was a span of 8 bases. The sequence derives from a woman at least 80 years old with active or convalescent COVID-19. Sequenced: peripheral blood. V gene TRBV30 combines with J gene TRBJ1-1; D not resolved. The CDR3 sequence is CAWSEEMNTEAFF. CDR3 coding DNA: TGTGCCTGGAGCGAGGAAATGAACACTGAAGCTTTCTTT.